The clone carrying this TCR beta chain came up many times. Antigen specificity is unknown. Bulk libraries came from a prior protocol with listed TCR primers. Using its own MiXCR run on the PCR reads, TCRdb lists one record per CDR3 protein. There are about 60,000 distinct CDR3 sequences in the sample; over 15% occur only once, and approximately 1.5% lies in the top ten. Naive CD8 T cells were sorted, and the gate applied was CD8+CD4-CCR7+CD45RA+. The data are from a study of molecular identifiers for immune sequencing clone quantification. Study details: Four of five splits of RNA from roughly 18,000 or 92,000 naive CD8 cells were sequenced in replicates.

The CDR3 is 16 residues long. Germline V gene lookup returns CDR1 SGHAT and CDR2 FQDESV (reference sequence). The germline V and J ends were trimmed by 2 bases and 6 bases, with 16 bases remaining between them. Study-wide points: Underestimated sizes of highly expanded clones could result from identical TCR molecules that share a barcode.

The material sequenced was naive CD8+ T cells from blood, with Jurkat cell RNA spiked in. Subset indicated: FACS-sorted CD8+CD4-CCR7+CD45RA+ naive T cells. This sequence originates from a human donor in good health. Some libraries in this study had Jurkat cell RNA spiked in. The V call is TRBV11-1, the J call TRBJ2-2, with D uncertain. The CDR3 loop is CASSLTSQNWPGELFF. CDR3 in DNA: TGTGCCAGCAGCTTAACGAGCCAAAACTGGCCCGGGGAGCTGTTTTTT.